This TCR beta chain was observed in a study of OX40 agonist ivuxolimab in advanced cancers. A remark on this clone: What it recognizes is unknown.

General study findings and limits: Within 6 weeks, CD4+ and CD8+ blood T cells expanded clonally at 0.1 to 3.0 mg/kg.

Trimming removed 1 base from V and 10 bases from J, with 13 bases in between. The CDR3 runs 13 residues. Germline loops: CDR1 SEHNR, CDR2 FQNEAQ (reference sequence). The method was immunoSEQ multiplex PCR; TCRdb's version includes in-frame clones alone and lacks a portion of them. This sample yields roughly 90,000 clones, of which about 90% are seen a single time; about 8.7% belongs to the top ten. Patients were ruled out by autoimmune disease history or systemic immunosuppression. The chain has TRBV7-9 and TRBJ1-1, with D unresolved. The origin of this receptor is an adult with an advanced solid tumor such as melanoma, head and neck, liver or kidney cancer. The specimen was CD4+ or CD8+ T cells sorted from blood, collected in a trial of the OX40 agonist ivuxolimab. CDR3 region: CASSLVQPGRAFF. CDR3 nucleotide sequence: TGTGCCAGCAGCTTAGTACAGCCGGGTCGAGCTTTCTTT.